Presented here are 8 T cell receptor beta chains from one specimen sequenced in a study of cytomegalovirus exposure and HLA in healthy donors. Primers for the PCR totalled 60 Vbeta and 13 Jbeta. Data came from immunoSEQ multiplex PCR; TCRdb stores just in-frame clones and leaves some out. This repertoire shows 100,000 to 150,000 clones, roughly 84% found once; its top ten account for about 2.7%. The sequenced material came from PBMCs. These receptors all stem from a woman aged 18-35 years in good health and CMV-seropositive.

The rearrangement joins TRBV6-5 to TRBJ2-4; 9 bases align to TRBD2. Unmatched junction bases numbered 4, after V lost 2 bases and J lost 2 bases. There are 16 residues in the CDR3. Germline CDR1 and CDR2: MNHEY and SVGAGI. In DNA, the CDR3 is TGTGCCAGCAGTTACGGCGGGGGGGCTACCAAAAACATTCAGTACTTC. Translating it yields CASSYGGGATKNIQYF.

CDR3 coding DNA: TGTGCCAGCAGCTTAGCGGGGATCCAAGAGACCCAGTACTTC. This translates into CASSLAGIQETQYF. The V gene is TRBV11-2, the J gene TRBJ2-5; maybe TRBD2 (5 bases). CDR3 length equals 14 residues. Trimming left V 1 base short and J 1 base short, with 7 bases between. Per germline, CDR1 SGHAT and CDR2 FQNNGV.

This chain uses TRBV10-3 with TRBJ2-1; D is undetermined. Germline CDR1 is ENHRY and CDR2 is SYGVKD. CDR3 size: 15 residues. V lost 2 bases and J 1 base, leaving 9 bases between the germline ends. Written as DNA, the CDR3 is TGTGCCATCAGTGAGGAGCTAACGTCCTACAATGAGCAGTTCTTC. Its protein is CAISEELTSYNEQFF.

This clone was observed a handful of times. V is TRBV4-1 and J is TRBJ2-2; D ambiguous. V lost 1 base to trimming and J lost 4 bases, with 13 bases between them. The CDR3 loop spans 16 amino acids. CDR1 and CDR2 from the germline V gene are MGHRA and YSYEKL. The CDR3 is CASSQVNLVATGELFF. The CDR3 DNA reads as TGCGCCAGCAGCCAAGTAAACCTAGTCGCCACCGGGGAGCTGTTTTTT.

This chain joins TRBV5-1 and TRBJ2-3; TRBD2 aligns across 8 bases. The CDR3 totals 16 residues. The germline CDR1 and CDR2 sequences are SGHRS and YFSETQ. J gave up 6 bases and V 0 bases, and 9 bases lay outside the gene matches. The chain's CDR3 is CASSLDSGVRGDTQYF. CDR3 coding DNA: TGCGCCAGCAGCTTGGATAGCGGGGTTCGGGGGGATACGCAGTATTTT.

The CDR3 coding sequence is TGTGCCAGCAGCCAAGCGGGGGGAGGGGAAAAACTGTTTTTT. This gives the protein CASSQAGGGEKLFF. The chain uses TRBV7-9 and TRBJ1-4; D is possibly TRBD1 (5 bases). CDR1 and CDR2 (germline): SEHNR, FQNEAQ (reference sequence). The germline V and J ends were trimmed by 5 bases and 8 bases, with 15 bases remaining between them. The length of the CDR3 is 14 residues.

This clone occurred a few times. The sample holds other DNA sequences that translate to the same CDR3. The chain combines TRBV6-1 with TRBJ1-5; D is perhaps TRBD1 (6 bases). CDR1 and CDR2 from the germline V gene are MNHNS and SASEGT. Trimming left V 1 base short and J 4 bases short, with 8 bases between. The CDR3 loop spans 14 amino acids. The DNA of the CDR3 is TGTGCCAGCAGTGAAGGGACAGAGAATCAGCCCCAGCATTTT. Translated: CASSEGTENQPQHF.

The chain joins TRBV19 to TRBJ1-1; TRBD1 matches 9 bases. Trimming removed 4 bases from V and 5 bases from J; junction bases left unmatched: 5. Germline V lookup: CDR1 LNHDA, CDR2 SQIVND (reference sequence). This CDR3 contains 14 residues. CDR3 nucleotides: TGTGCCAGTAGTACACAGGGGGCTGGAACTGAAGCTTTCTTT. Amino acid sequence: CASSTQGAGTEAFF.